This section outlines one T cell receptor (beta chain) sequence together with its context. Its antigen is still unknown. V gave up 2 bases and J gave up 8 bases, with 9 bases separating them. In germline, CDR1 is KGHSH, CDR2 LQKENI. The CDR3 length is 12 residues. The table came from immunoSEQ multiplex PCR; TCRdb's copy has only in-frame clones and leaves some out. The profile covers about 180,000 clones, with just under 90% appearing a single time and about 4.3% taken by the ten largest. This sample is part of a study of T cell responses to AZD1222 COVID-19 vaccine. Study-wide results and limits: Samples come after the peak T cell response, not at day 14.

The rearrangement links TRBV18 to TRBJ1-2; a weak D match, TRBD1 (6 bases). The TCR sequence derives from an adult who received the MenACWY meningococcal vaccine as a control. The material was peripheral blood, obtained 28 days after the second dose of the MenACWY control vaccine. The CDR3 coding sequence is TGTGCCAGCTCACCAGGGGGCGAAGGCTACACCTTC. Translation: CASSPGGEGYTF.